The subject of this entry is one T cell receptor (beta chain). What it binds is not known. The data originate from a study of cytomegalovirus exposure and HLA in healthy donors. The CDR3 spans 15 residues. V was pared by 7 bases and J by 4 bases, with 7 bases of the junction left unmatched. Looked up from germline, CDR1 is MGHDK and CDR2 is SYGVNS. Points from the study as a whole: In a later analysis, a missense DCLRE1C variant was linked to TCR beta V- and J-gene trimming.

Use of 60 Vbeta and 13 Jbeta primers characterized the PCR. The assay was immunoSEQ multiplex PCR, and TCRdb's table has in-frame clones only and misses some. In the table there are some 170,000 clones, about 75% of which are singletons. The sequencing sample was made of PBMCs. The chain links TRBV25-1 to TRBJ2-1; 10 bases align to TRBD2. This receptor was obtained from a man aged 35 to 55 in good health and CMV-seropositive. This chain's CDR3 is CASTPLAGYYNEQFF. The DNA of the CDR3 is TGTGCCAGCACACCACTAGCGGGATATTACAATGAGCAGTTCTTC.